This TCR beta chain was captured in a study of technical replicates of blood from a few donors. Germline values: CDR1 LGHNA, CDR2 YNFKEQ. The CDR3 is 14 residues long. The germline V and J ends were trimmed by 0 bases and 1 base, with 6 bases remaining between them. Profiling relied on immunoSEQ multiplex PCR, and the TCRdb table lists in-frame clones only, not all of them. The table lists fewer than 85,000 clones, roughly 94% of them singletons. The sequenced material came from T cells isolated from PBMCs. The chain combines TRBV4-2 with TRBJ1-1; unclear D gene. The receptor comes from a human donor in good health. CDR3 loop: CASSQEGQNTEAFF. For the CDR3, the DNA is TGTGCCAGCAGCCAAGAGGGCCAGAACACTGAAGCTTTCTTT.